Each of the 17 T cell receptor beta chains below was sequenced from the same sample in a study of sequential checkpoint blockade in melanoma. Repertoires were generated with immunoSEQ multiplex PCR, while TCRdb's copy carries only in-frame clones and drops some. There are around 9,700 clones in the sample; roughly 50% occur only once, and roughly 15% lies in the top ten. Treatment described: randomized to nivolumab then ipilimumab (arm A) or the reverse (arm B). The source material was CD8+ T cells sorted from blood (inferred from file names), sampled from a patient given nivolumab and ipilimumab in sequence. The receptor source for this set is a human donor with melanoma.

The rearrangement links TRBV5-1 to TRBJ2-7, with a tentative D call TRBD1 (6 bases). V was cut by 1 base and J by 2 bases, with 10 bases left in between. The CDR3 totals 14 residues. Germline-derived CDR1 and CDR2 are SGHRS and YFSETQ. CDR3 loop: CASSLSPGAYEQYF. Written as DNA, the CDR3 is TGCGCCAGCAGCTTGAGTCCAGGGGCCTACGAGCAGTACTTC.

J is TRBJ2-1 and V is TRBV28, with TRBD2 identical over 10 bases. CDR3 length: 15 residues. From germline, CDR1 is MDHEN and CDR2 SYDVKM. The trim removed 2 bases at V and 8 bases at J, leaving 6 bases unmatched. CDR3 in amino acids: CASSLNGLAGDEQFF. CDR3 sequence (DNA): TGTGCCAGCAGTTTAAATGGGCTAGCGGGAGATGAGCAGTTCTTC.

The chain links TRBV4-1 to TRBJ2-5, with D perhaps TRBD1 (6 bases). This CDR3 has 13 amino acids. Trimming left V 5 bases short and J 3 bases short, with 10 bases between. CDR1 is MGHRA and CDR2 is YSYEKL in the germline V gene. The CDR3: CASSGGLEETQYF. The CDR3, as DNA: TGCGCCAGCAGCGGGGGCCTGGAAGAGACCCAGTACTTC.

This clone was seen a handful of times. J is TRBJ2-1 and V is TRBV28, with D unresolved. Trimming stripped 3 bases from V and 7 bases from J, with 19 bases between. CDR1 is MDHEN and CDR2 is SYDVKM in the germline V gene. The CDR3 has 16 amino acids. The CDR3 loop is CASSFLSADFKNEQFF. CDR3 DNA: TGTGCCAGCAGTTTCCTGAGTGCTGATTTTAAGAATGAGCAGTTCTTC.

The chain uses TRBV9 and TRBJ2-7, with 9 positions matching TRBD2. Germline trimming cut 4 bases from V and 0 bases from J; bases unmatched to any gene: 20. CDR1 and CDR2 (germline): SGDLS, YYNGEE. This CDR3 is built from 20 residues. The CDR3 bases are TGTGCCAGCAGCCATCCCTTAGCGGGAGAAGGTATGCGGAGCTCCTACGAGCAGTACTTC. As protein: CASSHPLAGEGMRSSYEQYF.

This clone was counted only a few times. The chain has TRBV7-9 and TRBJ2-3; D ambiguous. Trimming shortened V by 5 bases and J by 7 bases, and 22 bases separated the two germline ends. Looked up from germline, CDR1 is SEHNR and CDR2 is FQNEAQ (reference sequence). CDR3 length: 16 amino acids. CDR3 sequence reads: CASSPVGDSVFYTQYF. The CDR3 DNA is TGTGCCAGCAGCCCAGTTGGAGACTCTGTCTTTTATACGCAGTATTTT.

This clone was found once. V and J are TRBV5-5 and TRBJ1-2, with D perhaps matching TRBD1 (5 bases). V lost 1 base to trimming and J lost 8 bases, with 12 bases between them. The V gene's germline CDR1 is SGHKS and CDR2 YYEKEE (reference sequence). The CDR3 contains 13 residues. CDR3: CASSLWDSGGYTF. As DNA, the CDR3 is TGTGCCAGCAGCTTGTGGGACTCGGGGGGCTACACCTTC.

The chain couples TRBV2 to TRBJ1-6; 8 bases line up with TRBD1. This CDR3 contains 13 residues. With V trimmed by 8 bases and J by 7 bases, 4 bases remained unmatched. Germline values: CDR1 SNHLY, CDR2 FYNNEI. CDR3 in DNA: TGTGCCAGCCTGGACAGGGCGAATTCACCCCTCCACTTT. Protein: CASLDRANSPLHF.

The sample holds a few counts of this clone. V usage is TRBV9 and J usage is TRBJ2-5; 7 bases line up with TRBD2. The CDR3 runs to 13 residues. From germline, CDR1 is SGDLS and CDR2 YYNGEE. V was clipped by 4 bases and J by 7 bases; unmatched bases: 7. CDR3 region: CASSSGAAVTQYF. CDR3 nucleotides: TGTGCCAGCAGCAGCGGGGCCGCGGTGACCCAGTACTTC.

This chain links TRBV2 with TRBJ1-1; D remains ambiguous. The CDR3 contains 12 residues. V shed 8 bases and J shed 1 base, with 8 bases lying between them. Germline V lookup: CDR1 SNHLY, CDR2 FYNNEI. DNA of the CDR3: TGTGCCAGCGAGGAGGGGAACACTGAAGCTTTCTTT. This sequence encodes CASEEGNTEAFF.

The V gene is TRBV7-8, the J gene TRBJ1-5; D is unresolved. The germline V and J ends were trimmed by 1 base and 3 bases, with 13 bases remaining between them. Germline V gene sequence: CDR1 SGHVS, CDR2 FQNEAQ. The CDR3 contains 16 residues. The CDR3 protein is CASSLVNAGLNQPQHF. The DNA for the CDR3 is TGTGCCAGCAGCTTAGTTAACGCTGGGCTCAATCAGCCCCAGCATTTT. Complete variable domain (other parts from reference TRBV7-8 and TRBJ1-5): GAGVSQSPRYKVAKRGQDVALRCDPISGHVSLFWYQQALGQGPEFLTYFQNEAQLDKSGLPSDRFFAERPEGSVSTLKIQRTQQEDSAVYLCASSLVNAGLNQPQHFGDGTRLSIL.

The chain couples TRBV7-9 to TRBJ2-2; a weak D match, TRBD2 (5 bases). The CDR3 is 15 residues long. Per germline, CDR1 SEHNR and CDR2 FQNEAQ (reference sequence). Trimming cost V 5 bases and J 5 bases, with 15 bases left between them. The CDR3 sequence is CASSPRLPTTGELFF. The CDR3 nucleotides read TGTGCCAGCAGCCCTAGACTACCGACGACCGGGGAGCTGTTTTTT.

V gene TRBV7-9 combines with J gene TRBJ2-5; perhaps TRBD2 as D (6 bases). The V gene lost 5 bases and the J gene lost 5 bases, with 21 bases spanning the gap. Per the germline V gene, CDR1 is SEHNR and CDR2 is FQNEAQ (reference sequence). CDR3 length equals 16 residues. This CDR3 is CASSRGVGGSMETQYF. Here the CDR3 DNA reads TGTGCCAGCAGCCGCGGGGTCGGTGGGTCAATGGAGACCCAGTACTTC.

This clone appeared once. The chain has TRBV19 and TRBJ2-5, with TRBD1 as a possible D gene (6 bases). Germline CDR1 is LNHDA and CDR2 is SQIVND (reference sequence). This CDR3 is 11 amino acids long. Deletions cut 5 bases from V and 11 bases from J, with 12 bases between. CDR3: CASSSPQGQYF. Written as DNA, the CDR3 is TGTGCCAGTAGTTCGCCCCAGGGGCAGTACTTC.

This clone has only one observation. The genes are TRBV28 and TRBJ1-5; 7 bases fit TRBD1. CDR3 length: 18 amino acids. The junction had 15 bases not matched to a gene; V was cut back by 0 bases and J by 7 bases. From germline, CDR1 is MDHEN and CDR2 SYDVKM. The chain's CDR3 is CASSLWDGPGQRIQPQHF. In nucleotides, the CDR3 is TGTGCCAGCAGTTTATGGGACGGCCCGGGACAGAGGATACAGCCCCAGCATTTT.

The chain joins TRBV2 to TRBJ2-3; tentatively, D is TRBD1 (6 bases). Between the trimmed V and J ends, which lost 8 bases and 2 bases, there was a span of 17 bases. This CDR3 contains 15 residues. Germline values: CDR1 SNHLY, CDR2 FYNNEI. For the CDR3, the DNA is TGTGCCAGCTCCGCCGGGACATCTTCCACAGATACGCAGTATTTT. This codes for CASSAGTSSTDTQYF.

This clone was counted a few times. The chain joins TRBV28 to TRBJ1-2; TRBD1 aligns across 8 bases. Germline V CDR1 and CDR2: MDHEN, SYDVKM. The junction had 7 bases not matched to a gene; V was cut back by 6 bases and J by 1 base. The CDR3 totals 15 residues. The CDR3 nucleotides are TGTGCCAGCAGGATAGGGACAGGCGTTAACTATGGCTACACCTTC. This encodes CASRIGTGVNYGYTF.